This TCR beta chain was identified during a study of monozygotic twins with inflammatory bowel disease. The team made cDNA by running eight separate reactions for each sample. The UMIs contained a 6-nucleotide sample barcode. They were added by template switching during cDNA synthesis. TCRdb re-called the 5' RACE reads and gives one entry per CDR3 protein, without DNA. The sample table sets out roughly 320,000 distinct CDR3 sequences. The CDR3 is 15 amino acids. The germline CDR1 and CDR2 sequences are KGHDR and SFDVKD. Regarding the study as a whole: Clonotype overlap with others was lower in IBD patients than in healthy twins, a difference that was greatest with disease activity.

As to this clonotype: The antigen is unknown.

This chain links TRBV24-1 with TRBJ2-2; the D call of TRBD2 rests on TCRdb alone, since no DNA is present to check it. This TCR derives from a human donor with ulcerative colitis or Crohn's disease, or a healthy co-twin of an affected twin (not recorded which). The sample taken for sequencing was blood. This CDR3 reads CATRGPTGSTGELFF.